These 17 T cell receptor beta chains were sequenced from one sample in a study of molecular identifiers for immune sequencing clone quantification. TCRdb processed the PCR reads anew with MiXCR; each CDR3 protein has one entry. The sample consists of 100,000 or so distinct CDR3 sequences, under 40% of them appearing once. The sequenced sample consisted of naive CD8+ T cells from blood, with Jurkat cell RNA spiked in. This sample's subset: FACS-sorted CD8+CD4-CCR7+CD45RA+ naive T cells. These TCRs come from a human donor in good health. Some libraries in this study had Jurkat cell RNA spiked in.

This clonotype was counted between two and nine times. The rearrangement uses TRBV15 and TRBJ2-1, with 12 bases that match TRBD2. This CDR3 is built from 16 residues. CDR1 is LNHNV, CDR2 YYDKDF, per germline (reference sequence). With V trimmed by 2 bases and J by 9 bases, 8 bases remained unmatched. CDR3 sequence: CATSRLAGGPVGEQFF. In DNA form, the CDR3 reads TGTGCCACCAGCAGACTAGCGGGAGGGCCGGTGGGTGAGCAGTTCTTC.

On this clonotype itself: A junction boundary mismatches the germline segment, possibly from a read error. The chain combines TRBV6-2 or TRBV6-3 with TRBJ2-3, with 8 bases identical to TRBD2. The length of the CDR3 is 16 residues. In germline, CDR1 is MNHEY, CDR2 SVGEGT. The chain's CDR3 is CTSRRGREVAAGTQYF. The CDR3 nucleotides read TGTACCAGCAGAAGAGGGCGGGAGGTAGCAGCGGGGACGCAGTATTTT.

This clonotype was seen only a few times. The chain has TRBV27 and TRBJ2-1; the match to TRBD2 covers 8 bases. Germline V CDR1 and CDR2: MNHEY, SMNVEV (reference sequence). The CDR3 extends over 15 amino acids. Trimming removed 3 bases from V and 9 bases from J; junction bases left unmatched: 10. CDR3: CASSFVLAGTGEQFF. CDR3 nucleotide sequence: TGTGCCAGCAGTTTTGTCCTAGCGGGTACGGGTGAGCAGTTCTTC.

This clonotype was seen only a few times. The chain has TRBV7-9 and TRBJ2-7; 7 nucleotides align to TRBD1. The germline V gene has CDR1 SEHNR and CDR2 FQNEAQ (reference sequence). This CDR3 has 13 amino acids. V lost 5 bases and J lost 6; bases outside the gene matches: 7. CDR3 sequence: CASSVSTGSEQYF. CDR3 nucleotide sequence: TGTGCCAGCAGCGTATCGACAGGGTCCGAGCAGTACTTC.

The CDR3 region is CASSAKRKWLTDTQYF. In nucleotides, the CDR3 is TGTGCCAGCAGCGCCAAGCGGAAGTGGTTAACAGATACGCAGTATTTT. The chain joins TRBV9 to TRBJ2-3; TRBD2 might be the D (5 bases). Per germline, CDR1 SGDLS and CDR2 YYNGEE. Deletions cut 3 bases from V and 3 bases from J, with 17 bases between. CDR3 length: 16 residues.

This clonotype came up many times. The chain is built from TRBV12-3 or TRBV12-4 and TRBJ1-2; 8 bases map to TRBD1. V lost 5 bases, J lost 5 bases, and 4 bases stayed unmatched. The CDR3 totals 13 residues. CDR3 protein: CASSPDREYGYTF. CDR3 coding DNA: TGTGCCAGCAGTCCGGACAGGGAGTATGGCTACACCTTC.

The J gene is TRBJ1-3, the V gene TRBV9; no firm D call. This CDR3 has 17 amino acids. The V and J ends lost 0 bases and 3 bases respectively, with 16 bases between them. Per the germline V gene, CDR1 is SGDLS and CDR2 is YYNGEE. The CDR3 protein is CASSVDPRHAFGNTIYF. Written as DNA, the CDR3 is TGTGCCAGCAGCGTAGATCCCCGGCACGCATTTGGAAACACCATATATTTT.

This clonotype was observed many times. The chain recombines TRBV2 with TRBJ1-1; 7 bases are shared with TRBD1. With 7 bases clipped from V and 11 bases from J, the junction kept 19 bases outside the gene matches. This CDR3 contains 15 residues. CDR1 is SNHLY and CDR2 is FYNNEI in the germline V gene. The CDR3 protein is CASNEETGSWGGAFF. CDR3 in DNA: TGTGCCAGCAACGAGGAGACAGGGTCCTGGGGTGGTGCTTTCTTT. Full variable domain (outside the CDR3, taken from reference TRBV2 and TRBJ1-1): EPEVTQTPSHQVTQMGQEVILRCVPISNHLYFYWYRQILGQKVEFLVSFYNNEISEKSEIFDDQFSVERPDGSNFTLKIRSTKLEDSAMYFCASNEETGSWGGAFFGQGTRLTVV.

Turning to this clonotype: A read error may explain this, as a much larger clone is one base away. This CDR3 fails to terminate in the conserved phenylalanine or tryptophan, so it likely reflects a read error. CDR3 nucleotide sequence: TGTGCCAGCAGCGACTTTTATGCCGGGGGGTCGGCAGATACGCAGTATGTT. Protein: CASSDFYAGGSADTQYV. The gene calls are TRBV7-9 and TRBJ2-3, with TRBD2 matching 7 bases. Germline loops: CDR1 SEHNR, CDR2 FQNEAQ (reference sequence). The length of the CDR3 is 17 residues. Trimming at V came to 5 bases and at J to 4 bases, leaving 15 bases not matched to a gene.

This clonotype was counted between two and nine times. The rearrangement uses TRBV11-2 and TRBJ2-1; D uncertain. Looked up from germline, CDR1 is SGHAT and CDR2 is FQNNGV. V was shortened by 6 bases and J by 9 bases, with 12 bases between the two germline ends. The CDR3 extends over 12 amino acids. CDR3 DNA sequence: TGTGCCAGCAGAAGAGTCGGGCTTGAGCAGTTCTTC. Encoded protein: CASRRVGLEQFF.

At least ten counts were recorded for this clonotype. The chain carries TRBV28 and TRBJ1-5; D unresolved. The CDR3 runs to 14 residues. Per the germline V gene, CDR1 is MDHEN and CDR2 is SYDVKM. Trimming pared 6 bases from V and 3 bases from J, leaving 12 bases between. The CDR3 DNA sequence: TGTGCCAGCAGCTCGGAACAGCTCAATCAGCCCCAGCATTTT. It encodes CASSSEQLNQPQHF.

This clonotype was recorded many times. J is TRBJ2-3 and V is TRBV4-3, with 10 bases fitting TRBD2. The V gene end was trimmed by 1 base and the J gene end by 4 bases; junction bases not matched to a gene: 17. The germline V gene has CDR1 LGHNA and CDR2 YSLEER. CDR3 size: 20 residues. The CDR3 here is CASSQAPPPSGSIHSDTQYF. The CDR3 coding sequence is TGCGCCAGCAGCCAAGCCCCGCCCCCTAGCGGGAGTATCCATTCAGATACGCAGTATTTT.

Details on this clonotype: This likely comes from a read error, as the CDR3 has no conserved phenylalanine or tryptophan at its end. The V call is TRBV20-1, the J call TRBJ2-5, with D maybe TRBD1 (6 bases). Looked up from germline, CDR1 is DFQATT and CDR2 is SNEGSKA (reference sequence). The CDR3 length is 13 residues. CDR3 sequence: CRSWATGKETQYI. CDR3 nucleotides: TGCAGGTCCTGGGCGACAGGAAAAGAGACCCAGTACATC.

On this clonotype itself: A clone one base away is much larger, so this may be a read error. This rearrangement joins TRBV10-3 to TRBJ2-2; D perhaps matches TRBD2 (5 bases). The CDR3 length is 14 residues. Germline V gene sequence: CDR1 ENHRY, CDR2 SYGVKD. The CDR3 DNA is TGTGCCATCCCTCTTGATACGAACACCGGGGAGCTGCTTTTT. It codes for CAIPLDTNTGELLF.

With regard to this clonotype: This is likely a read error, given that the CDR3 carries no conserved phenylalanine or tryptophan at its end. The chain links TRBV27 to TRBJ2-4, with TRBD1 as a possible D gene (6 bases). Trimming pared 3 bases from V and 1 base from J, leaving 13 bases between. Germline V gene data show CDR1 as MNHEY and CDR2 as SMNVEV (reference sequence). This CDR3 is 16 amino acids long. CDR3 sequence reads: CASSLGQGPAKNIQYL. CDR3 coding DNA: TGTGCCAGCAGTTTGGGACAAGGTCCGGCCAAAAACATTCAGTACCTC.

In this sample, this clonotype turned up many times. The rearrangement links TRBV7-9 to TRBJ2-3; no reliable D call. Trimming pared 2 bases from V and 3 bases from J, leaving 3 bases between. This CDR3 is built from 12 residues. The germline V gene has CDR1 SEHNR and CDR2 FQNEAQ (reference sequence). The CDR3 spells CASSLQTDTQYF. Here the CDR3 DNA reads TGTGCCAGCAGCTTACAGACAGATACGCAGTATTTT.

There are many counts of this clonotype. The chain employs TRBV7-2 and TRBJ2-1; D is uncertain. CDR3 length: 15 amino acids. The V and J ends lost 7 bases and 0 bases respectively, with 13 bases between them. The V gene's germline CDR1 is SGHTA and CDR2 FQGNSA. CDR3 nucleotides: TGTGCCAGCAACGGAGCCTCTAGCTCCTACAATGAGCAGTTCTTC. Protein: CASNGASSSYNEQFF.